The clone carrying this TCR beta chain came up a few times. The antigen is unknown. This sample was taken from a study of CD8 T cells in ankylosing spondylitis. Notes on the study in general: Relatively scarce in peripheral blood, disease-linked clones were CD8+. A motif in TCR beta, a set of 8 or 9 highly homologous variants, appeared characteristic of ankylosing spondylitis blood.

Researchers built TCR beta libraries using quantitative 5'-RACE with molecular barcodes. TCRdb used MiXCR to reprocess the 5' RACE reads, holding one entry per CDR3 protein. The table lists fewer than 500,000 distinct CDR3 sequences, around 20% of them singletons, with roughly a sixth in the top ten. There are 14 residues in the CDR3. Deletions cut 7 bases from V and 4 bases from J, with 17 bases between. From germline, CDR1 is MNHNS and CDR2 SASEGT. This rearrangement joins TRBV6-1 to TRBJ2-7; D is possibly TRBD1 (5 bases). The receptor was derived from a male donor with ankylosing spondylitis. The sequencing sample was made of blood, either unsorted or a sorted T cell fraction (not recorded which). CDR3 bases: TGTGCCAGCAAATCCTCAGGGATCGCGTACGAGCAGTACTTC. Its protein product is CASKSSGIAYEQYF.